The 7 T cell receptor beta chains reported below all come from one sample, sequenced in a study of OX40 agonist ivuxolimab in advanced cancers. Using immunoSEQ multiplex PCR, the repertoire was profiled, and TCRdb retains in-frame clones only, with some absent. The table includes 50,000 to 65,000 clones, 75% to 95% detected once. This material consisted of CD4+ or CD8+ T cells sorted from blood, taken in a trial of the OX40 agonist ivuxolimab. These receptors were obtained from an adult with an advanced solid tumor such as melanoma, head and neck, liver or kidney cancer.

V and J are TRBV30 and TRBJ1-6; TRBD1 aligns across 9 bases. The CDR3 contains 14 residues. V shed 1 base, J shed 9 bases, and the junction held 4 bases outside the gene matches. Germline loops: CDR1 GTSNPN, CDR2 SVGIG (reference sequence). The CDR3 loop reads CAWSEGQGPSPLHF. The CDR3 DNA reads as TGTGCCTGGAGTGAGGGACAGGGTCCTTCACCCCTCCACTTT.

This clone was seen just once. The rearrangement joins TRBV9 to TRBJ1-2; D is unresolved. Germline CDR1 is SGDLS and CDR2 is YYNGEE. There are 14 residues in the CDR3. Between the trimmed V and J ends, which lost 0 bases and 3 bases, there was a span of 9 bases. The CDR3 DNA follows: TGTGCCAGCAGCGTAGATGGCGGGGACTATGGCTACACCTTC. This codes for CASSVDGGDYGYTF.

The CDR3 DNA sequence: TGTGCCAGCTCACCGTCCTATGGGGATGGAGGACGGACTGAAGCTTTCTTT. Protein sequence: CASSPSYGDGGRTEAFF. The rearrangement joins TRBV18 to TRBJ1-1, with no clear D. Trimming removed 3 bases from V and 5 bases from J, with 22 bases in between. Germline V gene lookup returns CDR1 KGHSH and CDR2 LQKENI. CDR3 length: 17 amino acids.

This clone came up a few times. The chain employs TRBV4-1 and TRBJ1-6, with TRBD1 matching 9 bases. The CDR3 loop spans 15 amino acids. Germline CDR1 MGHRA, CDR2 YSYEKL. J lost 9 bases, V lost 4 bases, and 7 bases had no gene match. The CDR3 is CASSPRDRDASPLHF. The CDR3 DNA reads as TGCGCCAGCAGCCCCCGGGACAGGGATGCTTCACCCCTCCACTTT.

This rearrangement joins TRBV7-9 to TRBJ2-5, with 10 positions matching TRBD2. Trimming at V came to 1 base and at J to 4 bases, leaving 6 bases not matched to a gene. The CDR3 runs to 16 residues. Germline V lookup: CDR1 SEHNR, CDR2 FQNEAQ (reference sequence). The DNA for the CDR3 is TGTGCCAGCAGCTTAGGCTTCGGACTAGCGGTAGAGACCCAGTACTTC. Translating it yields CASSLGFGLAVETQYF.

The chain uses TRBV7-9 and TRBJ2-3; no reliable D call. Germline-derived CDR1 and CDR2 are SEHNR and FQNEAQ (reference sequence). CDR3 length: 13 amino acids. The V end lost 5 bases, the J end lost 0 bases, and 6 bases lay between the germline ends. This chain's CDR3 is CASSHPSTDTQYF. CDR3 bases: TGTGCCAGCAGCCACCCTAGCACAGATACGCAGTATTTT.

This chain connects TRBV27 to TRBJ1-2; TRBD1 might be the D (5 bases). CDR1 is MNHEY and CDR2 is SMNVEV in the germline V gene (reference sequence). Between the trimmed V and J ends, which lost 5 bases and 5 bases, there was a span of 12 bases. This CDR3 region has 13 residues. This CDR3 reads CASSPGGVYGYTF. For the CDR3, the DNA is TGTGCCAGCAGTCCGGGGGGGGTATATGGCTACACCTTC.